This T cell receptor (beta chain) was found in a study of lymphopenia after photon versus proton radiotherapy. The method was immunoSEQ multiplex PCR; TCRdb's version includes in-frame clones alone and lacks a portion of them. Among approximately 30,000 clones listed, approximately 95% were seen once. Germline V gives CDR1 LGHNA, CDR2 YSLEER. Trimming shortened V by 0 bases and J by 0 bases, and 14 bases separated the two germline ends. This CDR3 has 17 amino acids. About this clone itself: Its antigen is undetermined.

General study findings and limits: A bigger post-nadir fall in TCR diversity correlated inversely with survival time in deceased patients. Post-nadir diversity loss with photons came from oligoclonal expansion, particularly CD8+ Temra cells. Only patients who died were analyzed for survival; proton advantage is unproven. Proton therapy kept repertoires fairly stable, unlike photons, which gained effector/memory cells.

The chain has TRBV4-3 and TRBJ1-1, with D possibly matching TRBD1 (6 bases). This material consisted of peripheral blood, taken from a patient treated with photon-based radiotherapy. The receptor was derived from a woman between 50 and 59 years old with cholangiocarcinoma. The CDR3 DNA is TGCGCCAGCAGCCAAGAGGAATGGGGGCTTATGAACACTGAAGCTTTCTTT. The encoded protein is CASSQEEWGLMNTEAFF.